The 26 T cell receptor beta chains presented below share a single source sample, sequenced in a study of cytomegalovirus exposure and HLA in healthy donors. The primer mix had 60 Vbeta and 13 Jbeta primers. The protocol was immunoSEQ multiplex PCR, while the TCRdb copy is restricted to in-frame clones and leaves out a portion. This table holds about 30,000 clones, about 86% found once. Material: PBMCs. Receptors were obtained from a boy aged 10-17 years in good health and CMV-seronegative.

This chain links TRBV10-3 with TRBJ1-1; 9 bases fit TRBD1. In germline, CDR1 is ENHRY, CDR2 SYGVKD. The CDR3 has 17 amino acids. V was clipped by 6 bases and J by 4 bases; unmatched bases: 15. In DNA, the CDR3 is TGTGCCATCAGATCCGTGTCGGGACAGGGATCGGGCACTGAAGCTTTCTTT. Its protein product is CAIRSVSGQGSGTEAFF.

The chain employs TRBV29-1 and TRBJ2-2, with D possibly being TRBD1 (6 bases). CDR1 is SQVTM, CDR2 ANQGSEA, per germline. V gave up 4 bases and J gave up 2 bases, with 17 bases separating them. The CDR3 sequence is 16 residues long. The CDR3 reads CSVVPFETGNTGELFF. The CDR3 DNA follows: TGCAGCGTTGTGCCCTTCGAGACAGGCAACACCGGGGAGCTGTTTTTT.

The V call is TRBV14, the J call TRBJ1-6; 7 nucleotides match TRBD1. J lost 3 bases, V lost 5 bases, and 1 base had no gene match. The CDR3 is 14 amino acids. Germline-derived CDR1 and CDR2 are SGHDN and FVKESK. The CDR3 nucleotides are TGTGCCAGCAGCAACAGGGGCTATAATTCACCCCTCCACTTT. Protein product: CASSNRGYNSPLHF.

This clone came up once. CDR3 sequence (DNA): TGTGCCAGCAGCTTAGTCGTAACAGGGTACCAAGAGACCCAGTACTTC. Its translation: CASSLVVTGYQETQYF. V usage is TRBV7-8 and J usage is TRBJ2-5, with D perhaps TRBD1 (6 bases). Germline assignment: CDR1 SGHVS and CDR2 FQNEAQ. V was cut by 1 base and J by 0 bases, with 12 bases left in between. This CDR3 has 16 residues.

The chain combines TRBV4-2 with TRBJ1-5, with a tentative D call TRBD1 (6 bases). Germline CDR1 is LGHNA and CDR2 is YNFKEQ. Between the trimmed V and J ends, which lost 2 bases and 7 bases, there was a span of 12 bases. This CDR3 comprises 14 residues. The CDR3 nucleotides are TGTGCCAGCAGCCAATCCTCGACAGGCCAGCCCCAGCATTTT. This encodes CASSQSSTGQPQHF.

The chain employs TRBV7-6 and TRBJ2-4; D is unclear. CDR3 length equals 16 residues. Trimming cost V 5 bases and J 0 bases, with 14 bases left between them. CDR1 and CDR2 (germline): SGHVS, FNYEAQ. CDR3 protein: CASSEDTLLAKNIQYF. The CDR3 DNA follows: TGTGCCAGCAGCGAAGACACATTACTAGCCAAAAACATTCAGTACTTC.

Here the CDR3 reads CASSSGGLKNQETQYF. CDR3 bases: TGTGCCAGCAGCTCGGGGGGGTTAAAAAATCAAGAGACCCAGTACTTC. The chain couples TRBV11-2 to TRBJ2-5; TRBD2 matches 8 bases. Germline trimming cut 4 bases from V and 2 bases from J; bases unmatched to any gene: 9. The CDR3 has 16 residues. The germline CDR1 and CDR2 sequences are SGHAT and FQNNGV.

The rearrangement uses TRBV5-4 and TRBJ2-1; 11 positions agree with TRBD2. The J segment lost 9 bases and the V segment lost 0 bases, leaving 11 bases of the junction unmatched. Germline V gives CDR1 SGHNT, CDR2 YYREEE (reference sequence). The CDR3 contains 17 residues. The CDR3 here is CASSLGVAGGMGGEQFF. The CDR3 coding sequence is TGTGCCAGCAGCTTGGGGGTAGCGGGGGGGATGGGTGGTGAGCAGTTCTTC.

This clone was recorded a few times. The chain employs TRBV5-4 and TRBJ2-5; TRBD2 matches at 9 bases. Germline V gene data show CDR1 as SGHNT and CDR2 as YYREEE (reference sequence). The J segment lost 4 bases and the V segment lost 0 bases, leaving 7 bases of the junction unmatched. The CDR3 totals 16 residues. The DNA for the CDR3 is TGTGCCAGCAGCTTGGATTTTAGCGGGGGTTCAGAGACCCAGTACTTC. Its translation is CASSLDFSGGSETQYF.

V usage is TRBV7-2 and J usage is TRBJ1-5; TRBD1 matches at 9 bases. This CDR3 contains 14 residues. Germline lookup yields CDR1 SGHTA and CDR2 FQGNSA. V dropped 1 base and J dropped 7; count of bases not matched to a gene: 2. The CDR3 sequence: CASSLDRGRQPQHF. CDR3 nucleotide sequence: TGTGCCAGCAGCTTAGACAGGGGGCGGCAGCCCCAGCATTTT.

This chain uses TRBV4-3 with TRBJ2-7, with 8 bases aligning to TRBD2. The CDR3 spans 17 residues. Germline CDR1 LGHNA, CDR2 YSLEER. With V trimmed by 0 bases and J by 3 bases, 10 bases remained unmatched. CDR3 protein: CASSQDLSGGLFYEQYF. The CDR3 DNA reads as TGCGCCAGCAGCCAAGATTTAAGCGGGGGACTATTCTACGAGCAGTACTTC.

About this clone: Within the sample, other DNA sequences also encode this same CDR3. The chain links TRBV29-1 to TRBJ2-1; 8 bases match TRBD1. Trimming removed 6 bases from V and 8 bases from J; junction bases left unmatched: 6. The CDR3 runs to 12 residues. Germline V gene lookup returns CDR1 SQVTM and CDR2 ANQGSEA. The CDR3 loop reads CSVGQGWDEQFF. The CDR3 DNA reads TGCAGCGTAGGACAGGGTTGGGATGAGCAGTTCTTC.

This clone was observed a single time. J is TRBJ1-6 and V is TRBV28; D is unresolved. The V gene lost 3 bases and the J gene lost 6 bases, with 12 bases spanning the gap. The CDR3 totals 15 residues. The germline gives CDR1 MDHEN, CDR2 SYDVKM. CDR3: CASSFSGSVNSPLHF. The DNA for the CDR3 is TGTGCCAGCAGTTTCTCAGGATCTGTTAATTCACCCCTCCACTTT.

This sequence joins TRBV15 and TRBJ2-5; 11 bases are shared with TRBD1. Unmatched junction bases numbered 10, after V lost 1 base and J lost 3 bases. CDR1 is LNHNV, CDR2 YYDKDF, per germline (reference sequence). The CDR3 contains 18 residues. The CDR3 is CATSRVWDRGTLEETQYF. In nucleotides, the CDR3 is TGTGCCACCAGCAGAGTGTGGGACAGGGGGACGCTTGAAGAGACCCAGTACTTC.

This clone was counted a single time. This chain uses TRBV6-4 with TRBJ2-3, with D possibly TRBD1 on 5 matching bases. CDR3 length equals 13 residues. Trimming pared 5 bases from V and 6 bases from J, leaving 12 bases between. Per the germline V gene, CDR1 is MRHNA and CDR2 is SNTAGT. CDR3 region: CASSLQAEDTQYF. CDR3 DNA sequence: TGTGCCAGCAGTCTACAGGCGGAGGATACGCAGTATTTT.

The rearrangement joins TRBV5-1 to TRBJ1-2; TRBD1 agrees at 9 bases. V gave up 4 bases and J gave up 7 bases; unmatched junction bases: 5. The CDR3 loop spans 13 amino acids. Per the germline V gene, CDR1 is SGHRS and CDR2 is YFSETQ. The CDR3 protein is CASSMGQGIGYTF. In nucleotides, the CDR3 is TGCGCCAGCAGCATGGGACAGGGTATTGGCTACACCTTC.

This clone has more than one count but fewer than ten. The chain combines TRBV5-1 with TRBJ2-7; 7 nucleotides align to TRBD1. In germline, CDR1 is SGHRS, CDR2 YFSETQ. J lost 4 bases, V lost 0 bases, and 4 bases had no gene match. The CDR3 has 14 residues. This CDR3 reads CASSLATRGYEQYF. The CDR3 bases are TGCGCCAGCAGCTTGGCTACCAGGGGGTACGAGCAGTACTTC.

The chain uses TRBV12-5 and TRBJ2-6, with D tentatively TRBD1 (5 bases). This CDR3 has 17 residues. The V end was cut by 1 base, the J end by 1 base, with 11 bases between. Germline CDR1 reads LGHNT; CDR2 reads FRNRAP. CDR3 sequence reads: CASGLATDSSGANVLTF. CDR3 sequence (DNA): TGTGCTAGTGGTTTGGCAACTGACAGTTCTGGGGCCAACGTCCTGACTTTC.

The gene calls are TRBV11-2 and TRBJ1-2, with a weak D call TRBD1 (5 bases). The ends were cut back, 5 bases at V and 5 bases at J, with 18 bases in the middle. This CDR3 contains 15 residues. The germline V gene encodes CDR1 SGHAT and CDR2 FQNNGV. CDR3 protein: CASSPALRGNYGYTF. In DNA, the CDR3 is TGTGCCAGCAGCCCCGCCTTGCGGGGCAATTATGGCTACACCTTC.

V and J are TRBV25-1 and TRBJ2-2; the match to TRBD1 covers 10 bases. The CDR3 has 14 amino acids. J was trimmed by 3 bases and V by 8 bases; bases with no gene match: 3. Germline V lookup: CDR1 MGHDK, CDR2 SYGVNS. The CDR3: CASGTGADTGELFF. CDR3 DNA: TGTGCCAGCGGGACAGGGGCGGACACCGGGGAGCTGTTTTTT. Looking up the rest from reference TRBV25-1 and TRBJ2-2 gives the full variable domain: EADIYQTPRYLVIGTGKKITLECSQTMGHDKMYWYQQDPGMELHLIHYSYGVNSTEKGDLSSESTVSRIRTEHFPLTLESARPSHTSQYLCASGTGADTGELFFGEGSRLTVL.

This chain connects TRBV5-1 to TRBJ2-5, with D possibly being TRBD2 (6 bases). Germline CDR1 SGHRS, CDR2 YFSETQ. Trimming left V 1 base short and J 0 bases short, with 7 bases between. This CDR3 has 14 residues. Written as DNA, the CDR3 is TGCGCCAGCAGCTTGTCGGGGGACCAAGAGACCCAGTACTTC. It specifies CASSLSGDQETQYF.

The chain joins TRBV20-1 to TRBJ2-7; no definite D call. CDR1 DFQATT and CDR2 SNEGSKA come from the germline V gene (reference sequence). The CDR3 has 10 residues. The V gene lost 5 bases and the J gene lost 2 bases, with 4 bases spanning the gap. The CDR3 here is CSALAYEQYF. Written as DNA, the CDR3 is TGCAGTGCTCTAGCCTACGAGCAGTACTTC.

The genes are TRBV27 and TRBJ1-1, with 9 bases identical to TRBD1. Germline trimming cut 3 bases from V and 5 bases from J; bases unmatched to any gene: 4. The CDR3 is 14 residues long. Germline CDR1 is MNHEY and CDR2 is SMNVEV (reference sequence). The CDR3 loop is CASSFGTGRTEAFF. The CDR3 bases are TGTGCCAGCAGTTTTGGGACAGGGAGGACTGAAGCTTTCTTT.

V gene TRBV6-1 combines with J gene TRBJ2-3; D is undetermined. Per the germline V gene, CDR1 is MNHNS and CDR2 is SASEGT. CDR3 size: 14 residues. Trimming took off 6 bases at V and 2 bases at J, with 12 bases between the two ends. Here the CDR3 reads CASRVRESTDTQYF. For the CDR3, the DNA is TGTGCCAGCAGAGTGAGAGAATCCACAGATACGCAGTATTTT.

V gene TRBV19 combines with J gene TRBJ2-1, with 10 positions matching TRBD1. V shed 3 bases and J 5 bases; nucleotides not matched to a gene: 4. Per germline, CDR1 LNHDA and CDR2 SQIVND (reference sequence). The CDR3 loop spans 15 amino acids. The chain's CDR3 is CASSMLGQGNNEQFF. In nucleotides, the CDR3 is TGTGCCAGTAGTATGTTGGGACAGGGGAACAATGAGCAGTTCTTC.

The V gene is TRBV5-1, the J gene TRBJ1-2; D is uncertain. V was shortened by 0 bases and J by 4 bases, with 13 bases between the two germline ends. Germline values: CDR1 SGHRS, CDR2 YFSETQ. The CDR3 consists of 15 residues. The CDR3 region has the DNA TGCGCCAGCAGCTTGGATGGAGGGTTAGTCTATGGCTACACCTTC. Its protein is CASSLDGGLVYGYTF.